This T cell receptor (beta chain) was profiled in a study of regulatory T cells in long-lasting Graves disease. Study results and caveats: When disease was persistent, TRBV28, TRBJ1-2 and TRBJ2-5 were the favored segments.

As for time point: persistent/refractory GD, antithyroid drugs over 5 years with positive TRAb. PBMC-extracted RNA yielded the TCR library. Patients met American Thyroid Association criteria for Graves' disease. Researchers made TCR beta libraries by using iRepertoire HTBI primers and running Arm-PCR on CDR3 regions. TCRdb reanalysed the multiplex PCR reads using MiXCR and keeps one entry per CDR3 protein. This sample carries fewer than 450,000 distinct CDR3 sequences, roughly a quarter of them seen once, and the ten largest clones take about 26%. As regards this clonotype: Its antigen is unidentified.

The germline CDR1 and CDR2 sequences are LGHDT and YNNKEL (reference sequence). V dropped 1 base and J dropped 4 bases, with 10 bases sitting between them. CDR3 size: 15 residues. This specimen was peripheral blood mononuclear cells (PBMCs), taken when the disease was refractory, from a patient treated with antithyroid drugs. This chain uses TRBV3-1 with TRBJ2-2; the D gene could be TRBD1 or TRBD2 (6 bases each). The TCR originated in a female donor with Graves disease. CDR3 amino acids: CASSQGGAGTGELFF. CDR3 coding DNA: TGTGCCAGCAGCCAAGGGGGGGCTGGCACCGGGGAGCTGTTTTTT.